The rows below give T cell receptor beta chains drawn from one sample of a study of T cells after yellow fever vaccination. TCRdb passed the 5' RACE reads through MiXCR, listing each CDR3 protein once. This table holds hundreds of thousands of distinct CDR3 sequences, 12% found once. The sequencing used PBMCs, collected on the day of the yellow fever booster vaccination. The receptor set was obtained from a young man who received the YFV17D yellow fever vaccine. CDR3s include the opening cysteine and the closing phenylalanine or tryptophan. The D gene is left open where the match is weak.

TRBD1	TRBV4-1	CASSPASGGGAGELFF
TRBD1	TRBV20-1	CSARETGGSGANVLTF
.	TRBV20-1	CSGGSTIRETQYF
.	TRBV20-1	CSARDGGRQETQYF
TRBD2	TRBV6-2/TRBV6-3	CASSRIAGLHTQYF
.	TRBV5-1	CASRQTTDTQYF
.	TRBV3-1	CASSQSGASGGYTF
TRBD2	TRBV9	CASSVGLATYNEQFF
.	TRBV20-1	CSARDLGDTQYF
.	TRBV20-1	CSASPSEKLFF
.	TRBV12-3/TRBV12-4	CASSIASGTNEQFF
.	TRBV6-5	CASSRFQETQYF
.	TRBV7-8	CASSAFSGSSTDTQYF
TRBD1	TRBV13	CASGTGDEQYF
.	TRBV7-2	CASSNDVSSYNEQFF
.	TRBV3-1	CASSQDLTYEQYF
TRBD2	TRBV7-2	CASSLQASGSTDTQYF
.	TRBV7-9	CASSASSYNEQFF
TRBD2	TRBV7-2	CASSLAATSAGGADTQYF
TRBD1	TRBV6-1	CASTATGEAGELFF
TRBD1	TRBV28	CAARGQGQTGELFF
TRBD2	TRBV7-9	CASSTGTTGGETQYF
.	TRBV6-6	CASSYSQNPRQFF